These 27 T cell receptor beta chains originate from one sample sequenced in a study of Graves' ophthalmopathy and Graves' hyperthyroidism. RNA transcripts served as template for amplifying TCR beta CDR3 sequences. The authors performed first-round RT-PCR with HTBI primers and then a second-round multiplex PCR. In TCRdb, the multiplex PCR reads were re-called with MiXCR into one record per CDR3 protein. The sample shows some 370,000 distinct CDR3 sequences, about a sixth of them seen only once. The specimen sequenced was peripheral blood. These receptors came from an adult woman with stable Graves' hyperthyroidism.

The table lists this clonotype with many counts. This sequence joins TRBV28 and TRBJ2-7; the D is unclear. V was shortened by 3 bases and J by 4 bases, with 19 bases between the two germline ends. CDR3 length equals 16 residues. From germline, CDR1 is MDHEN and CDR2 SYDVKM. The chain's CDR3 is CASSFVRVWEGYEQYF. The DNA for the CDR3 is TGTGCCAGCAGTTTCGTCCGGGTGTGGGAAGGGTACGAGCAGTACTTC.

This clonotype was picked up a small number of times. This may come from a read error, since a much larger clone is one base off. V is TRBV29-1 and J is TRBJ2-2, with a tentative D call TRBD2 (5 bases). The germline V gene has CDR1 SQVTM and CDR2 ANQGSEA. The CDR3 covers 14 residues. CDR3 residues: CSVDGRRNTGELCF. In DNA, the CDR3 is TGCAGCGTTGACGGCAGAAGGAACACCGGGGAGCTGTGTTTT.

This chain joins TRBV29-1 and TRBJ1-2, with TRBD1 identical over 12 bases. This CDR3 is 15 amino acids long. Trimming took 6 bases from V and 12 from J; bases not matched to a gene: 17. Germline values: CDR1 SQVTM, CDR2 ANQGSEA. The CDR3 DNA sequence: TGCAGCGTCACTTCACCGGGACAGGGGGCGAAAGCCCACACCTTC. It encodes CSVTSPGQGAKAHTF.

This chain connects TRBV9 to TRBJ2-7; possibly TRBD2 for D (6 bases). Deletions cut 6 bases from V and 0 bases from J, with 19 bases between. The CDR3 length is 16 residues. In germline, CDR1 is SGDLS, CDR2 YYNGEE. The CDR3 nucleotides read TGTGCCAGCACCCGTGGTCCAGGAGGGATCTCCTACGAGCAGTACTTC. Translated: CASTRGPGGISYEQYF.

This clonotype has ten or more counts. The chain combines TRBV12-3 or TRBV12-4 with TRBJ1-6, with D tentatively TRBD1 (6 bases). The CDR3 is 15 amino acids. V was cut by 4 bases and J by 5 bases, with 12 bases left in between. This CDR3 reads CASSSLGGNNSPLHF. The CDR3 nucleotides are TGTGCCAGCAGTTCGCTAGGGGGAAATAATTCACCCCTCCACTTT.

Notes on this clonotype: A clone one base away is much larger, so this may be a read error. The genes are TRBV29-1 and TRBJ2-7; 7 bases fit TRBD1. Germline V gene lookup returns CDR1 SQVTM and CDR2 ANQGSEA. The CDR3 loop spans 12 amino acids. V shed 5 bases, J shed 0 bases, and the junction held 1 base outside the gene matches. Here the CDR3 reads CSVWDSSYEQYF. The CDR3 DNA reads as TGCAGCGTTTGGGACAGCTCCTACGAGCAGTACTTC.

This clonotype was observed many times. The chain employs TRBV2 and TRBJ2-5; TRBD1 aligns across 7 bases. The CDR3 has 14 amino acids. Trimming cost V 7 bases and J 2 bases; bases outside gene matches: 7. Germline V lookup: CDR1 SNHLY, CDR2 FYNNEI. CDR3 residues: CASTQPGQQETQYF. CDR3 nucleotide sequence: TGTGCCAGCACCCAACCGGGACAGCAAGAGACCCAGTACTTC.

V is TRBV25-1 and J is TRBJ2-5, with 8 bases fitting TRBD2. There are 16 residues in the CDR3. CDR1 and CDR2 (germline): MGHDK, SYGVNS. V shed 5 bases, J shed 2 bases, and the junction held 10 bases outside the gene matches. The chain's CDR3 is CASSPTLSGNQETQYF. CDR3 DNA sequence: TGTGCCAGCAGTCCAACCCTTAGCGGGAATCAAGAGACCCAGTACTTC.

This clonotype was seen only a few times. The chain has TRBV14 and TRBJ1-1; a possible D gene is TRBD1 (5 bases). Per germline, CDR1 SGHDN and CDR2 FVKESK. Trimming stripped 0 bases from V and 10 bases from J, with 21 bases between. The CDR3 length is 16 residues. The CDR3 DNA reads TGTGCCAGCAGCCAAGAAGCCGGGGGATGGGGCGGGGCAGCTTTCTTT. Encoded protein: CASSQEAGGWGGAAFF.

This clonotype was seen at least ten times. This chain uses TRBV29-1 with TRBJ2-2; D is unclear. Trimming cost V 6 bases and J 6 bases, with 11 bases left between them. The CDR3 has 12 residues. CDR1 SQVTM and CDR2 ANQGSEA come from the germline V gene. CDR3 region: CSVATVSGELFF. DNA of the CDR3: TGCAGCGTAGCCACGGTTTCCGGGGAGCTGTTTTTT.

This clonotype was observed at least ten times. Because the CDR3 is missing its conserved closing phenylalanine or tryptophan, this is likely a read error. Because the CDR3's place on the DNA is in doubt, the DNA is left out and the CDR3 is given as listed by TCRdb. The chain has TRBV20-1 and TRBJ2-7; the DNA was not compared with TRBD2, the D call given in the table. The CDR3 is 13 amino acids in total, end residues counted. Per germline, CDR1 DFQATT and CDR2 SNEGSKA (reference sequence). Here the CDR3 reads CSARGLAGGPSIL.

This clonotype was observed at least ten times. This CDR3 is CASSSSSGTGANVLTF. The DNA of the CDR3 is TGCGCCAGCAGCTCCTCTTCGGGGACTGGGGCCAACGTCCTGACTTTC. V is TRBV5-1 and J is TRBJ2-6; D is possibly TRBD2 (5 bases). Trimming shortened V by 3 bases and J by 2 bases, and 12 bases separated the two germline ends. This CDR3 comprises 16 residues. Germline V gene data show CDR1 as SGHRS and CDR2 as YFSETQ.

This clonotype was seen repeatedly, ten times or more. This chain uses TRBV5-1 with TRBJ1-1; the D gene is possibly TRBD1 (5 bases). The CDR3 sequence is 18 residues long. V gave up 0 bases and J gave up 0 bases, with 18 bases separating them. Looked up from germline, CDR1 is SGHRS and CDR2 is YFSETQ. CDR3 region: CASSLVGDDSFMNTEAFF. The CDR3 DNA is TGCGCCAGCAGCTTGGTGGGAGATGACAGCTTCATGAACACTGAAGCTTTCTTT.

This clonotype was recorded at least ten times. V is TRBV28 and J is TRBJ2-5, with TRBD2 identical over 8 bases. The germline gives CDR1 MDHEN, CDR2 SYDVKM. CDR3 length: 16 residues. J was trimmed by 5 bases and V by 2 bases; bases with no gene match: 10. This CDR3 is CASSLTASGPMETQYF. The DNA for the CDR3 is TGTGCCAGCAGTTTAACGGCTAGCGGGCCGATGGAGACCCAGTACTTC.

There are a few counts of this clonotype. The chain combines TRBV6-1 with TRBJ1-5, with a possible D match to TRBD1 (5 bases). V was trimmed by 6 bases and J by 0 bases, leaving 9 bases between them. Per the germline V gene, CDR1 is MNHNS and CDR2 is SASEGT. This CDR3 is 14 amino acids long. CDR3: CASRPQGSNQPQHF. The CDR3 nucleotides are TGTGCCAGCAGGCCTCAGGGTAGCAATCAGCCCCAGCATTTT.

In its sample, this clonotype was seen many times. V usage is TRBV28 and J usage is TRBJ1-2; TRBD1 agrees at 7 bases. The CDR3 covers 15 residues. The germline CDR1 and CDR2 sequences are MDHEN and SYDVKM. Trimming at V came to 3 bases and at J to 5 bases, leaving 9 bases not matched to a gene. Written as DNA, the CDR3 is TGTGCCAGCAGTTTCTCGACAGGGTCCCTGTATGGCTACACCTTC. This sequence encodes CASSFSTGSLYGYTF.

This clonotype has ten or more counts. This sequence joins TRBV27 and TRBJ1-2, with 7 bases lining up with TRBD1. The CDR3 runs to 14 residues. Germline trimming cut 4 bases from V and 0 bases from J; bases unmatched to any gene: 2. The V gene's germline CDR1 is MNHEY and CDR2 SMNVEV (reference sequence). CDR3 coding DNA: TGTGCCAGCAGTTCCGGGACAGCTAACTATGGCTACACCTTC. Its translation is CASSSGTANYGYTF.

This chain uses TRBV25-1 with TRBJ1-2; D not resolved. Germline lookup yields CDR1 MGHDK and CDR2 SYGVNS. V was clipped by 8 bases and J by 4 bases, with 5 bases between them. The CDR3 is 10 amino acids. The CDR3 here is CASFAYGYTF. The CDR3 region has the DNA TGTGCCAGCTTCGCCTATGGCTACACCTTC.

The chain is built from TRBV3-1 and TRBJ2-4; D not certain. The CDR3 has 17 residues. Germline values: CDR1 LGHDT, CDR2 YNNKEL (reference sequence). The ends were cut back, 1 base at V and 1 base at J, with 14 bases in the middle. The CDR3 DNA follows: TGTGCCAGCAGCCAAGTGGGCGGCTCCGGGGCCAAAAACATTCAGTACTTC. This sequence encodes CASSQVGGSGAKNIQYF.

There are many counts of this clonotype. The gene calls are TRBV30 and TRBJ2-2, with D tentatively TRBD2 (5 bases). The germline V and J ends were trimmed by 5 bases and 1 base, with 8 bases remaining between them. This CDR3 comprises 13 residues. Per germline, CDR1 GTSNPN and CDR2 SVGIG (reference sequence). The DNA of the CDR3 is TGTGCCTGGGGTGAGGGGAACACCGGGGAGCTGTTTTTT. It specifies CAWGEGNTGELFF.

This clonotype was picked up a small number of times. CDR3 in amino acids: CSAQGPDQETQYF. CDR3 DNA: TGCAGTGCCCAGGGGCCTGACCAAGAGACCCAGTACTTC. The V gene is TRBV20-1, the J gene TRBJ2-5, with D perhaps TRBD1 (6 bases). There are 13 residues in the CDR3. Trimming cost V 6 bases and J 0 bases, with 11 bases left between them. Germline CDR1 is DFQATT and CDR2 is SNEGSKA (reference sequence).

This clonotype was found many times. CDR3 coding DNA: TGTGCCAGCAGCCTCAGGGGGTCGGGGTACGAGCAGTACTTC. Translation: CASSLRGSGYEQYF. The chain employs TRBV5-6 and TRBJ2-7; 7 nucleotides line up with TRBD1. Germline-derived CDR1 and CDR2 are SGHDT and YYEEEE. V shed 4 bases and J 4 bases; nucleotides not matched to a gene: 8. The CDR3 is 14 amino acids.

The chain couples TRBV18 to TRBJ2-7, with D hard to call. Germline V gene data show CDR1 as KGHSH and CDR2 as LQKENI. The CDR3 totals 15 residues. V dropped 1 base and J dropped 2 bases, with 12 bases sitting between them. DNA of the CDR3: TGTGCCAGCTCACCACTGTCCGACCGAACCTACGAGCAGTACTTC. As protein: CASSPLSDRTYEQYF.

This clonotype was counted at least ten times. CDR3 coding DNA: TGTGCCAGCAGTACCTCCAGGGAGGACACTGAAGCTTTCTTT. Its translation: CASSTSREDTEAFF. V and J are TRBV6-5 and TRBJ1-1; possibly TRBD1 for D (5 bases). Trimming pared 5 bases from V and 3 bases from J, leaving 13 bases between. The CDR3 is 14 residues long. Per the germline V gene, CDR1 is MNHEY and CDR2 is SVGAGI.

This clonotype was detected ten times or more. The genes are TRBV19 and TRBJ2-7; possibly TRBD2 for D (6 bases). The CDR3 covers 13 residues. Per the germline V gene, CDR1 is LNHDA and CDR2 is SQIVND (reference sequence). V was clipped by 6 bases and J by 1 base, with 10 bases between them. The CDR3 DNA reads TGTGCCAGTAGCGGGGGTAGTTCCTACGAGCAGTACTTC. Residues: CASSGGSSYEQYF.

This clonotype was seen many times. The CDR3 nucleotides read TGTGCCAGCAGCCGACAGGAGGAAGAGACCCAGTACTTC. Amino acids: CASSRQEEETQYF. The rearrangement joins TRBV6-5 to TRBJ2-5, with D possibly being TRBD1 (6 bases). Germline CDR1 MNHEY, CDR2 SVGAGI. The CDR3 is made up of 13 amino acids. V lost 6 bases and J lost 3, with 11 bases in between.

This clonotype was recorded at least ten times. This sequence joins TRBV20-1 and TRBJ1-6; tentatively, D is TRBD1 (5 bases). V dropped 3 bases and J dropped 4 bases, with 22 bases sitting between them. From germline, CDR1 is DFQATT and CDR2 SNEGSKA (reference sequence). The CDR3 totals 18 residues. The CDR3 region is CSASPSSGVGAYNSPLHF. Written as DNA, the CDR3 is TGCAGTGCTAGTCCGTCATCGGGAGTAGGGGCTTATAATTCACCCCTCCACTTT.